The T cell receptor (beta chain) described here comes from a study of T cell responses to AZD1222 COVID-19 vaccine. Study-level results: Donors were chiefly white British, with a greater number of females, and clonal diversity was perhaps underestimated.

Only one count was recorded for this clone. Antigen unknown. The ends were cut back, 7 bases at V and 1 base at J, with 0 bases in the middle. Germline CDR1 and CDR2: KGHDR and SFDVKD. CDR3 length: 11 residues. TCRdb's copy holds only in-frame clones and misses some; the assay was immunoSEQ multiplex PCR. The data show 120,000 or so clones, 88% seen once. The sequence was obtained from an adult who received the AZD1222 COVID-19 vaccine. This specimen was peripheral blood, taken 28 days after the second AZD1222 dose. The chain is built from TRBV24-1 and TRBJ2-2; no reliable D call. Here the CDR3 DNA reads TGTGCCACCAGGAACACCGGGGAGCTGTTTTTT. This sequence encodes CATRNTGELFF.